This passage covers 8 T cell receptor beta chains from one sample sequenced in a study of blood T cell repertoires in COVID-19. TCRdb keeps only in-frame clones here, not all; method: immunoSEQ multiplex PCR. Of 250,000 to 300,000 clones listed, approximately 91% are singletons. The sequencing sample was made of PBMCs or T cells enriched from blood (not recorded which). The source is a middle-aged woman with acute COVID-19.

This clone turned up a few times. The chain carries TRBV24-1 and TRBJ2-2, with 12 bases aligning to TRBD1. Germline CDR1 KGHDR, CDR2 SFDVKD. The trim removed 0 bases at V and 2 bases at J, leaving 12 bases unmatched. This CDR3 is 21 amino acids long. The CDR3 sequence: CATSDLRPGQGAWGNTGELFF. In DNA, the CDR3 is TGTGCCACCAGTGATTTGCGCCCGGGACAGGGGGCTTGGGGTAACACCGGGGAGCTGTTTTTT.

The chain couples TRBV9 to TRBJ2-3, with a possible D match to TRBD2 (7 bases). CDR3 length equals 16 residues. The ends were cut back, 3 bases at V and 4 bases at J, with 18 bases in the middle. Germline loops: CDR1 SGDLS, CDR2 YYNGEE. The CDR3 reads CASSGRRGAASDTQYF. The CDR3 DNA reads as TGTGCCAGCAGCGGACGTCGGGGGGCCGCCTCAGATACGCAGTATTTT.

The CDR3 here is CASSPTGQDSPLHF. The DNA of the CDR3 is TGTGCCAGCAGTCCAACCGGACAAGACTCACCCCTCCACTTT. J is TRBJ1-6 and V is TRBV27, with a tentative D call TRBD1 (5 bases). V was cut by 5 bases and J by 10 bases, with 15 bases left in between. The length of the CDR3 is 14 residues. The germline gives CDR1 MNHEY, CDR2 SMNVEV (reference sequence).

V is TRBV28 and J is TRBJ1-1, with D perhaps TRBD1 (5 bases). The CDR3 loop spans 12 amino acids. Trimming stripped 2 bases from V and 7 bases from J, with 8 bases between. The V gene's germline CDR1 is MDHEN and CDR2 SYDVKM. In DNA form, the CDR3 reads TGTGCCAGCAGTTTACAGGGCCGTGAAGCTTTCTTT. This gives the protein CASSLQGREAFF.

The rearrangement joins TRBV1 to TRBJ2-1; the table's D call, TRBD2, has no DNA check behind it. TRBV1 is a pseudogene. The CDR3 covers 18 residues. CDR3 region: CTSSQGLAGGLSYNEQFF. CDR3 DNA sequence: TGCACCAGCAGCCAAGGGCTAGCGGGAGGGCTCTCCTACAATGAGCAGTTCTTC.

CDR3 region: CASSLDREDTGELFF. CDR3 bases: TGTGCCAGCAGTTTAGACAGGGAGGACACCGGGGAGCTGTTTTTT. The chain links TRBV28 to TRBJ2-2; a possible D gene is TRBD1 (7 bases). CDR3 length equals 15 residues. The germline gives CDR1 MDHEN, CDR2 SYDVKM. The germline V and J ends were trimmed by 2 bases and 3 bases, with 10 bases remaining between them.

The rearrangement uses TRBV11-3 and TRBJ1-1; tentatively, D is TRBD1 (5 bases). This CDR3 region has 13 residues. Germline loops: CDR1 SGHNT, CDR2 YENEEA. V was pared by 2 bases and J by 1 base, with 5 bases between. The DNA for the CDR3 is TGTGCCAGCAGCTTAAGGGGGAACACTGAAGCTTTCTTT. Translating gives CASSLRGNTEAFF.

CDR3 loop: CASSRRGSTDTQYF. For the CDR3, the DNA is TGTGCCAGCAGCCGTCGGGGAAGCACAGATACGCAGTATTTT. V usage is TRBV3-1 (or the pseudogene TRBV3-2) and J usage is TRBJ2-3, with D possibly TRBD2 on 5 matching bases. There are 14 residues in the CDR3. Germline V lookup: CDR1 LGHDT, CDR2 YNNKEL (reference sequence). V was trimmed by 4 bases and J by 0 bases, leaving 8 bases between them.